The 28 T cell receptor beta chains in this list originate from one sample, sequenced in a study of blood T cell repertoires in COVID-19. Sequencing was performed with immunoSEQ multiplex PCR; in TCRdb, only in-frame clones are kept and a portion is missing. The sample has about 98,000 clones, around nine tenths seen once. Material: peripheral blood. These receptor sequences come from a man over 45 with acute or convalescent COVID-19.

The chain links TRBV11-3 to TRBJ2-1; no clear D. Trimming took off 1 base at V and 4 bases at J, with 8 bases between the two ends. The CDR3 is made up of 14 amino acids. Germline V gives CDR1 SGHNT, CDR2 YENEEA. The CDR3 loop reads CASSLGREYNEQFF. CDR3 in DNA: TGTGCCAGCAGCTTAGGTCGAGAATACAATGAGCAGTTCTTC. The full variable domain, with the rest looked up from reference TRBV11-3 and TRBJ2-1, is EAGVVQSPRYKIIEKKQPVAFWCNPISGHNTLYWYLQNLGQGPELLIRYENEEAVDDSQLPKDRFSAERLKGVDSTLKIQPAELGDSAVYLCASSLGREYNEQFFGPGTRLTVL.

CDR3: CASSDTGDQTNSPLHF. CDR3 in DNA: TGTGCCAGCAGTGACACCGGAGACCAAACTAATTCACCCCTCCACTTT. This chain joins TRBV6-1 and TRBJ1-6; D is undetermined. The germline V and J ends were trimmed by 3 bases and 6 bases, with 15 bases remaining between them. Germline V lookup: CDR1 MNHNS, CDR2 SASEGT. The CDR3 totals 16 residues.

The rearrangement joins TRBV7-9 to TRBJ2-1; no definite D call. This CDR3 has 15 amino acids. From germline, CDR1 is SEHNR and CDR2 FQNEAQ (reference sequence). Trimming cost V 1 base and J 3 bases, with 10 bases left between them. The CDR3: CASSLDYGIYNEQFF. The CDR3 DNA follows: TGTGCCAGCAGCTTAGACTATGGTATCTACAATGAGCAGTTCTTC.

The chain combines TRBV7-3 with TRBJ2-1, with 7 bases matching TRBD2. This CDR3 contains 15 residues. The J segment lost 4 bases and the V segment lost 2 bases, leaving 5 bases of the junction unmatched. Germline lookup yields CDR1 SGHTA and CDR2 FQGTGA. This chain's CDR3 is CASSLRLAEYNEQFF. The CDR3 coding sequence is TGTGCCAGCAGCTTACGGCTAGCGGAGTACAATGAGCAGTTCTTC.

A few counts support this clone. This chain joins TRBV19 and TRBJ2-7; D might be TRBD2 (7 bases). Trimming shortened V by 8 bases and J by 7 bases, and 24 bases separated the two germline ends. This CDR3 has 15 residues. The germline gives CDR1 LNHDA, CDR2 SQIVND (reference sequence). CDR3: CASSRGASGRLEQYF. The CDR3 nucleotides are TGTGCCAGTTCAAGGGGGGCTAGCGGCCGTCTGGAGCAGTACTTC.

This chain uses TRBV14 with TRBJ2-2, with a possible D match to TRBD2 (5 bases). The V gene's germline CDR1 is SGHDN and CDR2 FVKESK. The CDR3 has 16 amino acids. V dropped 4 bases and J dropped 0 bases, with 12 bases sitting between them. CDR3 DNA: TGTGCCAGCAGCCCCTGGGCAGCGGCGAACACCGGGGAGCTGTTTTTT. Its protein product is CASSPWAAANTGELFF.

The chain has TRBV15 and TRBJ2-2, with 7 nucleotides matching TRBD1. CDR3 size: 13 residues. Trimming cost V 0 bases and J 14 bases; bases outside gene matches: 6. Germline V gene data show CDR1 as LNHNV and CDR2 as YYDKDF (reference sequence). Written as DNA, the CDR3 is TGTGCCACCAGCAGAGACCGACAGGGTCGACTGTTTTTT. Translated: CATSRDRQGRLFF.

J is TRBJ1-1 and V is TRBV2, with TRBD1 identical over 8 bases. Germline CDR1 is SNHLY and CDR2 is FYNNEI. V lost 3 bases, J lost 1 base, and 4 bases stayed unmatched. The CDR3 is 15 residues long. Here the CDR3 reads CASSETDRENTEAFF. CDR3 bases: TGTGCCAGCAGTGAGACGGACAGGGAGAACACTGAAGCTTTCTTT.

The rearrangement joins TRBV5-4 to TRBJ2-3; 9 bases are a match to TRBD2. Germline V lookup: CDR1 SGHNT, CDR2 YYREEE (reference sequence). J lost 0 bases, V lost 3 bases, and 14 bases had no gene match. This CDR3 has 19 residues. CDR3 sequence reads: CASSSPTRGRAPSTDTQYF. Here the CDR3 DNA reads TGTGCCAGCAGCTCGCCCACTCGCGGGAGGGCCCCTAGCACAGATACGCAGTATTTT.

The rearrangement joins TRBV5-6 to TRBJ2-7; 10 positions agree with TRBD2. V lost 5 bases to trimming and J lost 0 bases; unmatched junction nucleotides: 8. The CDR3 loop spans 16 amino acids. CDR1 and CDR2 from the germline V gene are SGHDT and YYEEEE. CDR3 residues: CASSFRTSGFSYEQYF. The CDR3 nucleotides are TGTGCCAGCAGTTTCCGGACTAGCGGTTTCTCCTACGAGCAGTACTTC.

This sequence joins TRBV4-1 and TRBJ2-3; 8 bases agree with TRBD2. The CDR3 runs 13 residues. The germline gives CDR1 MGHRA, CDR2 YSYEKL. V was pared by 4 bases and J by 10 bases, with 7 bases of the junction left unmatched. CDR3: CASSRVTSGAQYF. DNA of the CDR3: TGCGCCAGCAGCCGGGTAACTAGCGGCGCGCAGTATTTT.

V gene TRBV19 combines with J gene TRBJ2-1; D perhaps matches TRBD2 (5 bases). The CDR3 is made up of 16 amino acids. V dropped 7 bases and J dropped 0 bases, with 16 bases sitting between them. The germline V gene has CDR1 LNHDA and CDR2 SQIVND (reference sequence). Here the CDR3 DNA reads TGTGCCAGTAATCTCGACGGTGAGGGCTCCTACAATGAGCAGTTCTTC. This translates into CASNLDGEGSYNEQFF.

The rearrangement links TRBV19 to TRBJ2-2; the match to TRBD1 covers 10 bases. The CDR3 is 15 residues long. J gave up 2 bases and V 7 bases, and 4 bases lay outside the gene matches. Germline V gene sequence: CDR1 LNHDA, CDR2 SQIVND (reference sequence). The DNA for the CDR3 is TGTGCCAGTACCCGGACAGGGGGAAACACCGGGGAGCTGTTTTTT. Protein: CASTRTGGNTGELFF.

This chain uses TRBV18 with TRBJ1-1, with 10 nucleotides matching TRBD1. The CDR3 extends over 14 amino acids. Trimming took 8 bases from V and 7 from J; bases not matched to a gene: 10. Per germline, CDR1 KGHSH and CDR2 LQKENI. The CDR3 spells CASARDRGGGEAFF. Written as DNA, the CDR3 is TGTGCCAGCGCCCGGGACAGGGGAGGAGGTGAAGCTTTCTTT.

This sequence joins TRBV3-1 (or the pseudogene TRBV3-2) and TRBJ2-1; 7 bases map to TRBD2. Trimming took 1 base from V and 6 from J; bases not matched to a gene: 3. CDR3 length equals 14 residues. Germline V gene data show CDR1 as LGHDT and CDR2 as YNNKEL (reference sequence). The chain's CDR3 is CASSQGLAGNEQFF. The DNA for the CDR3 is TGTGCCAGCAGCCAAGGACTAGCAGGCAATGAGCAGTTCTTC.

In its sample, this clone was seen once. The chain uses TRBV30 and TRBJ1-1; D is unresolved. The CDR3 sequence is 13 residues long. The germline gives CDR1 GTSNPN, CDR2 SVGIG (reference sequence). V was shortened by 1 base and J by 2 bases, with 8 bases between the two germline ends. CDR3 nucleotide sequence: TGTGCCTGGAGTGCGACATATAACACTGAAGCTTTCTTT. This translates into CAWSATYNTEAFF.

This rearrangement joins TRBV19 to TRBJ2-1; 14 bases are a match to TRBD2. The CDR3 is 17 residues long. Germline trimming cut 3 bases from V and 4 bases from J; bases unmatched to any gene: 5. Germline CDR1 reads LNHDA; CDR2 reads SQIVND (reference sequence). The DNA for the CDR3 is TGTGCCAGTAGTATGGGACTAGCGGGAGTGGAATACAATGAGCAGTTCTTC. Its protein product is CASSMGLAGVEYNEQFF.

The sample holds a few counts of this clone. The rearrangement links TRBV21-1 to TRBJ1-5; the table's D gene call, TRBD1, was not cross checked with the DNA. TRBV21-1 is given as a pseudogene. The CDR3 is made up of 14 amino acids. This CDR3 reads CASSKGRGNQPQHF. Written as DNA, the CDR3 is TGTGCCAGCAGCAAGGGCAGGGGGAATCAGCCCCAGCATTTT.

The rearrangement uses TRBV11-3 and TRBJ2-3, with 8 bases lining up with TRBD2. CDR1 is SGHNT, CDR2 YENEEA, per germline. Unmatched junction bases numbered 9, after V lost 5 bases and J lost 14 bases. The CDR3 has 12 amino acids. The CDR3 loop reads CASSPERESMYF. In DNA form, the CDR3 reads TGTGCCAGCAGCCCCGAGCGGGAGAGTATGTATTTT.

The chain is built from TRBV5-1 and TRBJ1-1, with 10 bases that match TRBD1. Looked up from germline, CDR1 is SGHRS and CDR2 is YFSETQ. V dropped 0 bases and J dropped 6; count of bases not matched to a gene: 5. This CDR3 has 15 amino acids. CDR3 nucleotides: TGCGCCAGCAGCTTGGACCCCGGGACAGGGGCTGAAGCTTTCTTT. Its translation: CASSLDPGTGAEAFF.

The chain carries TRBV30 and TRBJ2-3; 11 nucleotides match TRBD2. Per the germline V gene, CDR1 is GTSNPN and CDR2 is SVGIG (reference sequence). The CDR3 runs to 15 residues. Unmatched junction bases numbered 2, after V lost 1 base and J lost 2 bases. The CDR3 DNA sequence: TGTGCCTGGAGTGAACTAGCGGGGGCCACAGATACGCAGTATTTT. Its translation is CAWSELAGATDTQYF.

The chain carries TRBV10-2 and TRBJ1-5; 7 bases are a match to TRBD1. CDR1 and CDR2 from the germline V gene are WSHSY and SAAADI. V lost 7 bases to trimming and J lost 7 bases; unmatched junction nucleotides: 16. This CDR3 is 16 amino acids long. The CDR3 DNA follows: TGCGCCAGCAAAGCTACTGGACAGGATTGGAGACAGCCCCAGCATTTT. Translated: CASKATGQDWRQPQHF.

The J gene is TRBJ1-2, the V gene TRBV5-4, with 8 bases identical to TRBD1. J gave up 7 bases and V 4 bases, and 6 bases lay outside the gene matches. In germline, CDR1 is SGHNT, CDR2 YYREEE (reference sequence). The CDR3 is 13 residues long. CDR3: CASSERTGFGYTF. CDR3 bases: TGTGCCAGCAGCGAAAGGACAGGGTTTGGCTACACCTTC.

The gene calls are TRBV4-1 and TRBJ2-7, with 10 bases that match TRBD1. Germline CDR1 and CDR2: MGHRA and YSYEKL. Germline trimming cut 0 bases from V and 3 bases from J; bases unmatched to any gene: 8. This CDR3 has 17 amino acids. The CDR3 reads CASSQEGPGTGDYEQYF. CDR3 coding DNA: TGCGCCAGCAGCCAAGAAGGCCCCGGGACAGGGGACTACGAGCAGTACTTC.

The chain couples TRBV11-3 to TRBJ2-2; 13 bases align to TRBD2. V was clipped by 6 bases and J by 0 bases; unmatched bases: 7. This CDR3 has 18 residues. Germline-derived CDR1 and CDR2 are SGHNT and YENEEA. The DNA of the CDR3 is TGTGCCAGCAGTCTCAAGGGACTAGCGGGACCGAACACCGGGGAGCTGTTTTTT. As protein: CASSLKGLAGPNTGELFF. Combining the CDR3 with reference TRBV11-3 and TRBJ2-2 gives the whole variable domain EAGVVQSPRYKIIEKKQPVAFWCNPISGHNTLYWYLQNLGQGPELLIRYENEEAVDDSQLPKDRFSAERLKGVDSTLKIQPAELGDSAVYLCASSLKGLAGPNTGELFFGEGSRLTVL.

The chain uses TRBV6-5 and TRBJ1-3; TRBD1 might be the D (5 bases). The CDR3 loop spans 15 amino acids. V gave up 7 bases and J gave up 3 bases, with 16 bases separating them. Germline V CDR1 and CDR2: MNHEY, SVGAGI. The CDR3 here is CASIKFRGNGNTIYF. Written as DNA, the CDR3 is TGTGCCAGCATTAAATTTAGGGGAAATGGAAACACCATATATTTT.

In this sample, this clone turned up a few times. The V and J genes are TRBV5-1 and TRBJ1-3; D is perhaps TRBD1 (5 bases). The CDR3 sequence is 16 residues long. Trimming took off 1 base at V and 1 base at J, with 12 bases between the two ends. CDR1 and CDR2 from the germline V gene are SGHRS and YFSETQ. The CDR3, as DNA: TGCGCCAGCAGCTTGAACCCGTCAGGGTCTGGAAACACCATATATTTT. It encodes CASSLNPSGSGNTIYF.

The V gene is TRBV9, the J gene TRBJ2-1; 7 bases agree with TRBD2. In germline, CDR1 is SGDLS, CDR2 YYNGEE. This CDR3 region has 16 residues. The trim removed 6 bases at V and 1 base at J, leaving 10 bases unmatched. The CDR3 sequence: CASTPNSGKSYNEQFF. In DNA, the CDR3 is TGTGCCAGCACCCCAAACAGCGGGAAATCCTACAATGAGCAGTTCTTC.